Included here is one T cell receptor beta chain sequence, with context. Its target is not known. The CDR3 consists of 12 residues. CDR1 SGHVS and CDR2 FNYEAQ come from the germline V gene. V was pared by 5 bases and J by 3 bases, with 7 bases between. These data belong to a study of OX40 agonist ivuxolimab in advanced cancers. Whole-study context: The drug used for patients, ivuxolimab, was an agonistic anti-OX40 (CD134) antibody. Study-wide findings and caveats: Among expanded peripheral T cells, antigen specificity went undetermined.

Data came from immunoSEQ multiplex PCR; TCRdb stores just in-frame clones and leaves some out. The sample lists about 47,000 clones, 84% occurring once. This chain joins TRBV7-6 and TRBJ1-1; D is unclear. Here the sequenced sample was CD4+ or CD8+ T cells sorted from blood, taken in a trial of the OX40 agonist ivuxolimab. The TCR comes from an adult with an advanced solid tumor such as melanoma, head and neck, liver or kidney cancer. This chain's CDR3 is CASSGSDTEAFF. The CDR3 DNA sequence: TGTGCCAGCAGCGGGTCGGACACTGAAGCTTTCTTT.